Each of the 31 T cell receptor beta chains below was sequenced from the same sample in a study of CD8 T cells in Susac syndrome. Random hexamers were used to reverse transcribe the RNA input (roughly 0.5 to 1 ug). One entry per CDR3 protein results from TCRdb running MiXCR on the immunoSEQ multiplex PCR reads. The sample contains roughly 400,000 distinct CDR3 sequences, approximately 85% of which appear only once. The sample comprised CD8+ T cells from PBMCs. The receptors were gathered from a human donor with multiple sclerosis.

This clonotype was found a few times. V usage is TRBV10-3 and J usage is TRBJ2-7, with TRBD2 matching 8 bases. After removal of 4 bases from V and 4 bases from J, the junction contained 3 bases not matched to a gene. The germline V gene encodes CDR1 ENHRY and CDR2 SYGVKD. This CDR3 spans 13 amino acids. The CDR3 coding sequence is TGTGCCATCAGTGGGGGACTAGTTTACGAGCAGTACTTC. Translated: CAISGGLVYEQYF.

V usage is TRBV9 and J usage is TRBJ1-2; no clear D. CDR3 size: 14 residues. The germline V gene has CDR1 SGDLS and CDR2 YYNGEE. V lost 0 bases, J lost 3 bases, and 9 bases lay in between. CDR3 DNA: TGTGCCAGCAGCGTAGGAAGCAGCGACTATGGCTACACCTTC. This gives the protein CASSVGSSDYGYTF.

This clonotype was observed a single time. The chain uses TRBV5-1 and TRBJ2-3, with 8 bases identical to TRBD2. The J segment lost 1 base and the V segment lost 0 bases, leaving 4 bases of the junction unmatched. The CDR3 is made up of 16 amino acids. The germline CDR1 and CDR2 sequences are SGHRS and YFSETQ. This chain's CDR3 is CASSLAGRGGTDTQYF. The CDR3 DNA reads TGCGCCAGCAGCTTGGCAGGGCGGGGGGGCACAGATACGCAGTATTTT.

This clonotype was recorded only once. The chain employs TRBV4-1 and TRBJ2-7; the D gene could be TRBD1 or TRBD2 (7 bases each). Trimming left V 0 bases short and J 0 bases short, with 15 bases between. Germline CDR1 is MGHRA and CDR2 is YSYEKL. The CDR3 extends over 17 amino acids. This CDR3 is CASSQDPTGTTSYEQYF. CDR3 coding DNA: TGCGCCAGCAGCCAAGACCCGACAGGGACTACCTCCTACGAGCAGTACTTC.

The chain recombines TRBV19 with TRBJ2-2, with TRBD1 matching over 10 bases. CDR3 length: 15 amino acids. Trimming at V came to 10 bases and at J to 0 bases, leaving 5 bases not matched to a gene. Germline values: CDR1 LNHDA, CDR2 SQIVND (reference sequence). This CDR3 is CATQGQGTNTGELFF. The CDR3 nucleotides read TGTGCCACTCAGGGACAGGGGACGAACACCGGGGAGCTGTTTTTT.

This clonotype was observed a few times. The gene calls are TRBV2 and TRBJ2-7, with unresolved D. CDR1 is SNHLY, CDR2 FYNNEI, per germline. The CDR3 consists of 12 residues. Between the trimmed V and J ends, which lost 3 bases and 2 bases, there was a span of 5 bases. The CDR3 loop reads CASSDGAYEQYF. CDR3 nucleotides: TGTGCCAGCAGTGACGGAGCCTACGAGCAGTACTTC.

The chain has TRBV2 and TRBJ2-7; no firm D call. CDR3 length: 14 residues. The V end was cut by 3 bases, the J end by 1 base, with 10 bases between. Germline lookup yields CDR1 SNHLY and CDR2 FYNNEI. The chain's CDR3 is CASSDSWASYEQYF. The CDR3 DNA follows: TGTGCCAGCAGTGATAGTTGGGCGTCCTACGAGCAGTACTTC.

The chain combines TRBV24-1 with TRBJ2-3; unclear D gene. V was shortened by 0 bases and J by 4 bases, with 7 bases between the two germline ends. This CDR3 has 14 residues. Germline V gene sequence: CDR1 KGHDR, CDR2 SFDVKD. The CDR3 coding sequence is TGTGCCACCAGTGATTTGCCCCCCCCAGATACGCAGTATTTT. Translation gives CATSDLPPPDTQYF.

The CDR3: CSVEDLGGLARLNEQFF. The CDR3 bases are TGCAGCGTTGAAGATCTAGGGGGACTAGCGAGACTTAATGAGCAGTTCTTC. V is TRBV29-1 and J is TRBJ2-1; 10 bases line up with TRBD2. With 0 bases clipped from V and 7 bases from J, the junction kept 12 bases outside the gene matches. The V gene's germline CDR1 is SQVTM and CDR2 ANQGSEA. The CDR3 runs to 17 residues.

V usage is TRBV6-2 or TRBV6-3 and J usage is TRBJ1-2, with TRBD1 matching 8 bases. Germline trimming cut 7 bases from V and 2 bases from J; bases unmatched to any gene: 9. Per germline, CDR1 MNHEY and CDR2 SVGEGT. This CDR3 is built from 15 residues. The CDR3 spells CASTYEDRVNYGYTF. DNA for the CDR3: TGTGCCAGCACCTACGAGGACAGGGTAAACTATGGCTACACCTTC.

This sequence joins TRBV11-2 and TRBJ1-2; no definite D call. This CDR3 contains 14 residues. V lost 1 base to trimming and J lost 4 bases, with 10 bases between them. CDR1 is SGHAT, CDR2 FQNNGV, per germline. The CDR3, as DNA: TGTGCCAGCAGCTTAGTTCCCTTCTCCTATGGCTACACCTTC. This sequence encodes CASSLVPFSYGYTF.

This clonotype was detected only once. The DNA of the CDR3 is TGCGCCAGCAGCCCCCTAGGAGGGGGGACGAACACTGAAGCTTTCTTT. Its protein is CASSPLGGGTNTEAFF. This chain uses TRBV4-1 with TRBJ1-1; D is perhaps TRBD1 (6 bases). The CDR3 runs 16 residues. The germline V gene has CDR1 MGHRA and CDR2 YSYEKL. The germline V and J ends were trimmed by 4 bases and 1 base, with 16 bases remaining between them.

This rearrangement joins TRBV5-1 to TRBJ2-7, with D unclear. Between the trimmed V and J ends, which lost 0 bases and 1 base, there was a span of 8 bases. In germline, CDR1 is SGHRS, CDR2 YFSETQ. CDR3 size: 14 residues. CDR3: CASSLVTGSYEQYF. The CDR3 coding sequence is TGCGCCAGCAGCTTGGTCACTGGTTCCTACGAGCAGTACTTC.

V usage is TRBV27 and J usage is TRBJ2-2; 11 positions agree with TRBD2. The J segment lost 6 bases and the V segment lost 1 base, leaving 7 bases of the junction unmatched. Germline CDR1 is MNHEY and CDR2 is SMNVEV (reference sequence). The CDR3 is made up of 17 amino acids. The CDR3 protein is CASSLYSGRAGAGELFF. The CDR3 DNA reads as TGTGCCAGCAGTTTATATAGCGGGAGGGCGGGGGCCGGGGAGCTGTTTTTT.

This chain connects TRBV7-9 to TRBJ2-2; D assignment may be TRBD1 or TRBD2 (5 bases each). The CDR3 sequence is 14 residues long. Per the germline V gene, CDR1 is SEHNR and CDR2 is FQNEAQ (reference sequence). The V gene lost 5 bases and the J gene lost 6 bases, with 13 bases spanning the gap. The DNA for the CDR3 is TGTGCCAGCAGCCCCGAGGGGAGTCCCGGGGAGCTGTTTTTT. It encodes CASSPEGSPGELFF.

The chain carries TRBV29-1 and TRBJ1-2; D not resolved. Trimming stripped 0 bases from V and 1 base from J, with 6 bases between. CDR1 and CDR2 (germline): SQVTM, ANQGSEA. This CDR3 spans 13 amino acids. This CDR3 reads CSVEDGVNYGYTF. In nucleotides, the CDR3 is TGCAGCGTTGAAGACGGCGTTAACTATGGCTACACCTTC.

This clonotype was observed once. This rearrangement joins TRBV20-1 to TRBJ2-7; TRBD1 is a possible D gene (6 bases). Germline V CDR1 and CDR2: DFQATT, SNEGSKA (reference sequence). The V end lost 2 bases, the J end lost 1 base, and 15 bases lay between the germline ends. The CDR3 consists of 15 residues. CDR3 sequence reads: CSARSYRDDSYEQYF. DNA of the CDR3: TGCAGTGCTAGAAGCTACAGGGATGATTCCTACGAGCAGTACTTC.

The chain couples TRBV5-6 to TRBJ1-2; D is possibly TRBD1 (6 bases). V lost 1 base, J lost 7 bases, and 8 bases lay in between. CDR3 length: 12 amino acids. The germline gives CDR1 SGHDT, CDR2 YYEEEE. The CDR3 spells CASSLLTGGYTF. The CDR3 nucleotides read TGTGCCAGCAGCTTGTTGACAGGTGGCTACACCTTC. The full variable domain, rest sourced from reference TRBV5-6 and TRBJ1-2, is DAGVTQSPTHLIKTRGQQVTLRCSPKSGHDTVSWYQQALGQGPQFIFQYYEEEERQRGNFPDRFSGHQFPNYSSELNVNALLLGDSALYLCASSLLTGGYTFGSGTRLTVV.

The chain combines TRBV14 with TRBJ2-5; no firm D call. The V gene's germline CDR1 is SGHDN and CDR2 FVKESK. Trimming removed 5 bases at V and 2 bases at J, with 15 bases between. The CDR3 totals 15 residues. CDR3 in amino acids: CASSSDHARQETQYF. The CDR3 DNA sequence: TGTGCCAGCAGCTCGGACCACGCCAGACAAGAGACCCAGTACTTC.

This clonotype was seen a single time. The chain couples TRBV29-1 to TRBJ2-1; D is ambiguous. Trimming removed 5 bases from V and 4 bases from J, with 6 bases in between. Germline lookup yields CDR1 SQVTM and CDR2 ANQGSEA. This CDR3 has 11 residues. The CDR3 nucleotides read TGCAGCGTTTCAGCGTACAATGAGCAGTTCTTC. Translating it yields CSVSAYNEQFF.

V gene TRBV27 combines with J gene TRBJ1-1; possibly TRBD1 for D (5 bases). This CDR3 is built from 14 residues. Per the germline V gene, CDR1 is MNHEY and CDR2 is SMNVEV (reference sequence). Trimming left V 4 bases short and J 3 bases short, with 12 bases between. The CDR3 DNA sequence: TGTGCCAGCAGTTCCTCGGGGGTATACACTGAAGCTTTCTTT. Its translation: CASSSSGVYTEAFF.

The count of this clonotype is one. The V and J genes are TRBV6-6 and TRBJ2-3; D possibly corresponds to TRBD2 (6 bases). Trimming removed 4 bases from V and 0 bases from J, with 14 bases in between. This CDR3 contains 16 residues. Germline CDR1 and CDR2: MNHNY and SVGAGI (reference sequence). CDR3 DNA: TGTGCCAGCAGTTCAATAGCGGTTACTAGCACAGATACGCAGTATTTT. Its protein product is CASSSIAVTSTDTQYF.

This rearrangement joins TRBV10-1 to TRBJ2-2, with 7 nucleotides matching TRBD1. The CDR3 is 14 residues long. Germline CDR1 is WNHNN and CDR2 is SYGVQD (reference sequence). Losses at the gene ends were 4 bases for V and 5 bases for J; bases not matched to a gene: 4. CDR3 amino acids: CASSGDSFTGELFF. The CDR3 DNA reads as TGCGCCAGCAGTGGGGACAGTTTTACCGGGGAGCTGTTTTTT.

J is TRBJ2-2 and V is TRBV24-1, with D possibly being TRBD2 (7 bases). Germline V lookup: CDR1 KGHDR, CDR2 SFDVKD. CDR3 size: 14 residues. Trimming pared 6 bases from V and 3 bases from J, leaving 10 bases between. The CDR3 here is CATSSGGYTGELFF. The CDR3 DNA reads TGTGCCACCAGTTCGGGGGGCTACACCGGGGAGCTGTTTTTT.

The CDR3 nucleotides read TGCAGCGGGACAGGCCCGAACACTGAAGCTTTCTTT. Translating gives CSGTGPNTEAFF. The V call is TRBV29-1, the J call TRBJ1-1; 7 positions agree with TRBD1. The ends lost 7 bases at V and 1 base at J; junction bases unmatched: 3. The germline V gene has CDR1 SQVTM and CDR2 ANQGSEA. This CDR3 has 12 amino acids.

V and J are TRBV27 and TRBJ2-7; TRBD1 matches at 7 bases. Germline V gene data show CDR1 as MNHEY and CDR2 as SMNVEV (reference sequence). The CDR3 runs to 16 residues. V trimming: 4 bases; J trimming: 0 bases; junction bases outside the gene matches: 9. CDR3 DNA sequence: TGTGCCAGCAGTTGTCAGTACAGGGGATGCTCCTACGAGCAGTACTTC. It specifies CASSCQYRGCSYEQYF.

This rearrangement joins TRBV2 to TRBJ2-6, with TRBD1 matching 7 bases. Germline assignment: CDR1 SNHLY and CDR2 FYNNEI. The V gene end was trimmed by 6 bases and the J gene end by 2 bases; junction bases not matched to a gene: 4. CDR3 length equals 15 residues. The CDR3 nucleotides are TGTGCCAGCAGAGGGCAGGGGGCTGGGGCCAACGTCCTGACTTTC. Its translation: CASRGQGAGANVLTF. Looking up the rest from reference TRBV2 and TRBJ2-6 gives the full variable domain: EPEVTQTPSHQVTQMGQEVILRCVPISNHLYFYWYRQILGQKVEFLVSFYNNEISEKSEIFDDQFSVERPDGSNFTLKIRSTKLEDSAMYFCASRGQGAGANVLTFGAGSRLTVL.

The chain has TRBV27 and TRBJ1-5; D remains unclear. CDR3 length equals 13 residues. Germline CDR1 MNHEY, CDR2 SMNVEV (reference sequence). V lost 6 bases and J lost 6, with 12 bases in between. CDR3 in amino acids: CASSLLLGQPQHF. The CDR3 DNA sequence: TGTGCCAGCAGCCTACTGCTGGGTCAGCCCCAGCATTTT.

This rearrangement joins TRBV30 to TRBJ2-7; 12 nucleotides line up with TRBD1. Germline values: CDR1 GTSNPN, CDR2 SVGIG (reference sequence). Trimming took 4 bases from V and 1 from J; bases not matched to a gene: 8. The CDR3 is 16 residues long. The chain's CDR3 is CAWKGQGAVGSYEQYF. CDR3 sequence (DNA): TGTGCCTGGAAGGGACAGGGGGCGGTCGGGTCCTACGAGCAGTACTTC.

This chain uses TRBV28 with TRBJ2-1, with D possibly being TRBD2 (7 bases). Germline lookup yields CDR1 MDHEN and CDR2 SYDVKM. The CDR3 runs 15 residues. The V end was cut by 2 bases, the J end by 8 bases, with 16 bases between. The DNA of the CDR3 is TGTGCCAGCAGTTTAATAGCGGAGGGGGGGGATGAGCAGTTCTTC. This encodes CASSLIAEGGDEQFF.

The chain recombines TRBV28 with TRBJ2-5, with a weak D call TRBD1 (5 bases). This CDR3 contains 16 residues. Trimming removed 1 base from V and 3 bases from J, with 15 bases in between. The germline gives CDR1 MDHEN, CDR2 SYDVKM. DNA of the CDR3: TGTGCCAGCAGTTTATTAAACAGGTCGTGGGAAGAGACCCAGTACTTC. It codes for CASSLLNRSWEETQYF.